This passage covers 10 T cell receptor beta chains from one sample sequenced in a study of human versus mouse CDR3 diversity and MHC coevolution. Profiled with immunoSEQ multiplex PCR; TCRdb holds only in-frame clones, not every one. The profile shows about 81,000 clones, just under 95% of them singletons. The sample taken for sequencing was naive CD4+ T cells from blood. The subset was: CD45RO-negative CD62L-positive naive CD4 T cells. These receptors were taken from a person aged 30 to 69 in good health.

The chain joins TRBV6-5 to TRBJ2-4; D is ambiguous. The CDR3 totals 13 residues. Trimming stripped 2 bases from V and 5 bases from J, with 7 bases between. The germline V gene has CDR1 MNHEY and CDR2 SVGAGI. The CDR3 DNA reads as TGTGCCAGCAGTTACGCCGGAGAAAACATTCAGTACTTC. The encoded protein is CASSYAGENIQYF.

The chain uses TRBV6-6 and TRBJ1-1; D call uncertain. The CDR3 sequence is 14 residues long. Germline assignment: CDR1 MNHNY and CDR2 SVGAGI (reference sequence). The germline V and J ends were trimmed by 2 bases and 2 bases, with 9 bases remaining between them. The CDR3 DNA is TGTGCCAGCAGTTACGAGGGAGTTAACACTGAAGCTTTCTTT. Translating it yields CASSYEGVNTEAFF.

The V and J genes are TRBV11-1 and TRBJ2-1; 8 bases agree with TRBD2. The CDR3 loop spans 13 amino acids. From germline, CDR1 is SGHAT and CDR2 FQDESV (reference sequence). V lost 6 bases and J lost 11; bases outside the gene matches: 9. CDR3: CASRPRGGQKQFF. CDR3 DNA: TGTGCCAGCAGACCTCGGGGGGGCCAGAAGCAGTTCTTC.

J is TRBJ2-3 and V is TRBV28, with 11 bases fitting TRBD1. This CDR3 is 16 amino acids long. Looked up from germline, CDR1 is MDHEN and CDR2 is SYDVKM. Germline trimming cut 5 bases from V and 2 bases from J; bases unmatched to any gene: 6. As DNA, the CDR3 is TGTGCCAGCAGTCCCGGGACAGGGGGTCTCACAGATACGCAGTATTTT. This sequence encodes CASSPGTGGLTDTQYF.

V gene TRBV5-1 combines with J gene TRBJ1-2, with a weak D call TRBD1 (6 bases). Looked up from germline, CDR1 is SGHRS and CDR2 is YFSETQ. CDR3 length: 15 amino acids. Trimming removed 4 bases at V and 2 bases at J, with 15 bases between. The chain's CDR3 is CASSTNRDTNYGYTF. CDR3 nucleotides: TGCGCCAGCAGCACAAACAGGGACACAAACTATGGCTACACCTTC.

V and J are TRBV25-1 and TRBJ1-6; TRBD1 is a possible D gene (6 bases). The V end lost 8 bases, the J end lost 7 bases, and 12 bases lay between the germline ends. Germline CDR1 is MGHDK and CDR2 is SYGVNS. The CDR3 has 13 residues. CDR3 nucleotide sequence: TGTGCCAGCGGGACATTTGGAAATTCACCCCTCCACTTT. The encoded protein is CASGTFGNSPLHF.

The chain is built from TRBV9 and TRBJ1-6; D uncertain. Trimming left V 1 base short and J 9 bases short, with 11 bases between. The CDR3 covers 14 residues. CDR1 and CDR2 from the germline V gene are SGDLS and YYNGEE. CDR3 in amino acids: CASSVMNSRSPLHF. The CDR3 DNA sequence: TGTGCCAGCAGCGTAATGAACTCGCGTTCACCCCTCCACTTT. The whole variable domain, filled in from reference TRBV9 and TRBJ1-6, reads DSGVTQTPKHLITATGQRVTLRCSPRSGDLSVYWYQQSLDQGLQFLIQYYNGEERAKGNILERFSAQQFPDLHSELNLSSLELGDSALYFCASSVMNSRSPLHFGNGTRLTVT.

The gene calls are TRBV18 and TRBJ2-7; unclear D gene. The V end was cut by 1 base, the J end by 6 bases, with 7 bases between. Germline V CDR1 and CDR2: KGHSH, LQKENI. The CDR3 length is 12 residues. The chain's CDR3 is CASSPRSGEQYF. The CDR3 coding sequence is TGTGCCAGCTCACCACGGTCCGGCGAGCAGTACTTC.

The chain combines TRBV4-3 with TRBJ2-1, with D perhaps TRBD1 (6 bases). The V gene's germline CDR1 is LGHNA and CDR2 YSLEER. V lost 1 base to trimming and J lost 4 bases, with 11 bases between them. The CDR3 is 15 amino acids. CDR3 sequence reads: CASSQAGDNYNEQFF. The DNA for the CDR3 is TGCGCCAGCAGCCAAGCTGGGGACAATTACAATGAGCAGTTCTTC.

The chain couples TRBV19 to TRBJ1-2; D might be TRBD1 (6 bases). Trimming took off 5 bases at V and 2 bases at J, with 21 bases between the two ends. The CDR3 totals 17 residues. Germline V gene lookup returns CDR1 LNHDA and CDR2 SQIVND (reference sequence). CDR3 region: CASSGDRTAEANYGYTF. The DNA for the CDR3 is TGTGCCAGTAGTGGGGACCGGACAGCCGAAGCCAACTATGGCTACACCTTC.